A selection of T cell receptor beta chains follows, all from one sample in a study of T cells in Graves' hyperthyroidism and ophthalmopathy. TCRdb reprocessed the multiplex PCR reads via MiXCR and lists one record per CDR3 protein. Here the sample spans roughly 61,000 distinct CDR3 sequences, 53% being singletons. The sequencing input was blood. These receptors were taken from a woman aged 60-75 years with Graves' ophthalmopathy. Both conserved end residues are part of each CDR3. D genes are given only for firm matches. The size entry is marked missing in some rows and otherwise reads once, few, many or a size class.

V gene: TRBV5-4; J gene: TRBJ1-6; D gene: TRBD1; clone size: many; CDR3 DNA: TGTGCCAGCAGCCCGGGGACAGCTAATTCACCCCTCCACTTT; CDR3 protein: CASSPGTANSPLHF
V gene: TRBV7-2; J gene: TRBJ2-1; D gene: -; clone size: -; CDR3 DNA: TGTGCCAGCAGCCCTGGCCGTCACAATGAGCAGTTCTTC; CDR3 protein: CASSPGRHNEQFF
V gene: TRBV3-1; J gene: TRBJ2-7; D gene: -; clone size: -; CDR3 DNA: TGTGTCAGCAGCCAAGGAAGGGATAAGCAGTACTTC; CDR3 protein: CVSSQGRDKQYF
V gene: TRBV6-5; J gene: TRBJ1-5; D gene: -; clone size: -; CDR3 DNA: TGTGCCAGCAGTTACAGGAATTGGCCCCAGCATTTT; CDR3 protein: CASSYRNWPQHF
V gene: TRBV29-1; J gene: TRBJ2-3; D gene: -; clone size: -; CDR3 DNA: TGCAGCGTTGAAGATGGGCGGGCTAGCACAGATACGCAGTATTTT; CDR3 protein: CSVEDGRASTDTQYF
V gene: TRBV2; J gene: TRBJ2-4; D gene: -; clone size: -; CDR3 DNA: TGTGCCAGCAAAGGGATAGTAGCCAAAACCATTCAGTACTTC; CDR3 protein: CASKGIVAKTIQYF
V gene: TRBV11-3; J gene: TRBJ2-1; D gene: -; clone size: many; CDR3 DNA: TGTGCCAGCAGCTTAGATTCCTACAATGAGCAGTTCTTC; CDR3 protein: CASSLDSYNEQFF
V gene: TRBV4-1; J gene: TRBJ2-5; D gene: -; clone size: many; CDR3 DNA: TGCGCCAGCAGCCAGCTACCACAAGAGACCCAGTACTTC; CDR3 protein: CASSQLPQETQYF
V gene: TRBV29-1; J gene: TRBJ2-1; D gene: -; clone size: -; CDR3 DNA: TGCAGCGGGCACGTGGGACGCACAGATACGCAGTTCTTC; CDR3 protein: CSGHVGRTDTQFF
V gene: TRBV6-1; J gene: TRBJ2-7; D gene: -; clone size: many; CDR3 DNA: TGTGCCAGCAGTAGCCTTGGCGGGGGCGGGTACGAGCAGTACTTC; CDR3 protein: CASSSLGGGGYEQYF
V gene: TRBV29-1; J gene: TRBJ2-3; D gene: TRBD2; clone size: -; CDR3 DNA: TGCAGCAGTTTTGGGGGGGGGACAGATACGCAGTATTTT; CDR3 protein: CSSFGGGTDTQYF
V gene: TRBV3-1; J gene: TRBJ1-1; D gene: -; clone size: -; CDR3 DNA: TGTGCCAGCAGCCAAGATCCCCTCGGGGTGGGGAACACTGAAGCTTTGTTT; CDR3 protein: CASSQDPLGVGNTEALF
V gene: TRBV7-2; J gene: TRBJ2-5; D gene: TRBD2; clone size: -; CDR3 DNA: TGTGCCAGCAGCTATGATCTAGCGGGAGAGGAGACCCAGTACTTC; CDR3 protein: CASSYDLAGEETQYF
V gene: TRBV7-2; J gene: TRBJ2-5; D gene: -; clone size: few; CDR3 DNA: TGTGCCAGCAGCTTACTGAGGTCCCAGTACTTC; CDR3 protein: CASSLLRSQYF
V gene: TRBV20-1; J gene: TRBJ2-7; D gene: TRBD2; clone size: -; CDR3 DNA: TGCAGTGCTAGAGAGGGGACTAGCGGGTACGAGCAGTACTTC; CDR3 protein: CSAREGTSGYEQYF
V gene: TRBV19; J gene: TRBJ1-1; D gene: -; clone size: many; CDR3 DNA: TGTGCCAGTAGTAGGCCCGGAAGCATGAACACTGAAGCTTTCTTT; CDR3 protein: CASSRPGSMNTEAFF
V gene: TRBV7-9; J gene: TRBJ2-2; D gene: -; clone size: once; CDR3 DNA: TGTGCCAGCAGCTTAGAGGGGGGGGAGCTGTTTTTT; CDR3 protein: CASSLEGGELFF
V gene: TRBV20-1; J gene: TRBJ2-5; D gene: TRBD2; clone size: -; CDR3 DNA: TGCAGTGCTAGAGCGGGGGGGTACCAAGAGACCCAGTACTTC; CDR3 protein: CSARAGGYQETQYF
V gene: TRBV7-2; J gene: TRBJ1-6; D gene: -; clone size: -; CDR3 DNA: TGTGCCAGCAGCTTCAAGCAAGAAAATTCACCCCTCCACTTT; CDR3 protein: CASSFKQENSPLHF
V gene: TRBV9; J gene: TRBJ1-6; D gene: -; clone size: many; CDR3 DNA: TGTGCCAGCAGCGCTAGGATTAGGCAGGGGCTGGGTTCACCCCTCCACTTT; CDR3 protein: CASSARIRQGLGSPLHF
V gene: TRBV28; J gene: TRBJ1-1; D gene: TRBD1; clone size: -; CDR3 DNA: TGTGCCAGCAGGGAGGGTGGACAGGCGGTGAACACTGAAGCTTTCTTT; CDR3 protein: CASREGGQAVNTEAFF
V gene: TRBV7-6; J gene: TRBJ2-2; D gene: -; clone size: -; CDR3 DNA: TGTGCCAGCAGTTATAGACCGGGGAACACCGGGGAGCTGTTTTTT; CDR3 protein: CASSYRPGNTGELFF
V gene: TRBV7-2; J gene: TRBJ2-5; D gene: TRBD1; clone size: -; CDR3 DNA: TGTGCCAGCAGCTTATTGAGGACAGGGGAGGGAGAGACCCAGTACTTC; CDR3 protein: CASSLLRTGEGETQYF
V gene: TRBV5-1; J gene: TRBJ2-3; D gene: -; clone size: many; CDR3 DNA: TGCGCCAGCAGCTTGGGGGTACAAACAGATACGCAGTATTTT; CDR3 protein: CASSLGVQTDTQYF
V gene: TRBV19; J gene: TRBJ1-4; D gene: TRBD1; clone size: many; CDR3 DNA: TGTGCCAGTAGTATAGATGGGACAGAGAATTTTGCAACTAATGAAAAACTGTTTTTT; CDR3 protein: CASSIDGTENFATNEKLFF
V gene: TRBV15; J gene: TRBJ1-3; D gene: TRBD1; clone size: -; CDR3 DNA: TGTGCCACCAGCAACGACAGGGTGATCAGAAACACCATATATTTT; CDR3 protein: CATSNDRVIRNTIYF
V gene: TRBV5-8; J gene: TRBJ2-1; D gene: TRBD2; clone size: many; CDR3 DNA: TGTGCCAGCAGCCTCCCTAGCGGGGGGGACAATGAGCAGTTCTTC; CDR3 protein: CASSLPSGGDNEQFF
V gene: TRBV14; J gene: TRBJ2-7; D gene: -; clone size: many; CDR3 DNA: TGTGCCAGCAGCCAATTACGCGGTTACGAGCAGTACTTC; CDR3 protein: CASSQLRGYEQYF
V gene: TRBV20-1; J gene: TRBJ2-2; D gene: -; clone size: -; CDR3 DNA: TGCAGTGCTAGAGGGGGGATAGAAACCGGGGAGCTGTTCTTT; CDR3 protein: CSARGGIETGELFF
V gene: TRBV20-1; J gene: TRBJ2-5; D gene: TRBD1; clone size: -; CDR3 DNA: TGCAGTGCTGAAGCAGGGGGCGGAGGCAATCAGCCCCAGTACTTC; CDR3 protein: CSAEAGGGGNQPQYF
V gene: TRBV28; J gene: TRBJ2-4; D gene: -; clone size: many; CDR3 DNA: TGTGCCAGCAGTAATACAGGCGCCAAAAACATTCAGTACTTC; CDR3 protein: CASSNTGAKNIQYF
V gene: TRBV7-6; J gene: TRBJ2-1; D gene: -; clone size: medium-sized; CDR3 DNA: TGTGCCAGCAGCTTAGGCTCCTACAATGAGCAGTTCTTC; CDR3 protein: CASSLGSYNEQFF
V gene: TRBV9; J gene: TRBJ1-1; D gene: -; clone size: many; CDR3 DNA: TGTGCCAGCAGCGTAGTGGCCAGGGCGGACACTGAAGCTTTCTTT; CDR3 protein: CASSVVARADTEAFF
V gene: TRBV29-1; J gene: TRBJ1-1; D gene: -; clone size: -; CDR3 DNA: TGCAGCGTTGGGCAGAGACCACCGAACACTGAAGCTTTCTTT; CDR3 protein: CSVGQRPPNTEAFF
V gene: TRBV10-3; J gene: TRBJ1-4; D gene: TRBD1; clone size: -; CDR3 DNA: TGTGCCATGACAGGGGGCGCCCCTAATGAAAAACTGTTTTTT; CDR3 protein: CAMTGGAPNEKLFF
V gene: TRBV20-1; J gene: TRBJ1-6; D gene: TRBD1; clone size: -; CDR3 DNA: TGCAGTGCTCGGCGGGACAGCTCTAATTCACCCCTCCACTTT; CDR3 protein: CSARRDSSNSPLHF
V gene: TRBV12-5; J gene: TRBJ2-5; D gene: -; clone size: -; CDR3 DNA: TGTGCTAGTGGTTTGGTAACAGGGGAGGGAGAGACCCAGTACTTC; CDR3 protein: CASGLVTGEGETQYF
V gene: TRBV20-1; J gene: TRBJ2-1; D gene: TRBD2; clone size: -; CDR3 DNA: TGCAGTGCTAGTAGGCTAGCGGGAGTAAATGAGCAGTTCTTC; CDR3 protein: CSASRLAGVNEQFF
V gene: TRBV12-3/TRBV12-4; J gene: TRBJ2-2; D gene: TRBD2; clone size: -; CDR3 DNA: TGTGCCAGCAGTTTATCGCGGGGGGCGAACACCGGGGAGCTGTTTTTT; CDR3 protein: CASSLSRGANTGELFF
V gene: TRBV7-2; J gene: TRBJ1-2; D gene: -; clone size: -; CDR3 DNA: TGTGCCAGCAGCTTAGCGCTGGGGCAGATTTATGGCTACACCTTC; CDR3 protein: CASSLALGQIYGYTF
V gene: TRBV12-3/TRBV12-4; J gene: TRBJ1-4; D gene: TRBD1; clone size: many; CDR3 DNA: TGTGCCAGCAGGGCGTGGACAGGGGACGAAAAACTGTTTTTT; CDR3 protein: CASRAWTGDEKLFF
V gene: TRBV5-1; J gene: TRBJ1-4; D gene: -; clone size: once; CDR3 DNA: TGCGCTAGCAGCTGGGGGGCATCTAATGAAAAACTGTTTTTT; CDR3 protein: CASSWGASNEKLFF
V gene: TRBV9; J gene: TRBJ2-1; D gene: -; clone size: many; CDR3 DNA: TGTGCCAGCAGCGTTGCTGCTACAAGACCCTTCGATGAGCAGTTCTTC; CDR3 protein: CASSVAATRPFDEQFF
V gene: TRBV5-5; J gene: TRBJ1-2; D gene: -; clone size: -; CDR3 DNA: TGTGACAGCAGCTTCGGTGGGGGCTACACCTTC; CDR3 protein: CDSSFGGGYTF
V gene: TRBV5-5; J gene: TRBJ1-5; D gene: -; clone size: many; CDR3 DNA: TGTGCCAGCAGCTTCGGAACAGGGTCCCCCTTATACAATCAGCCCCAGCATTTT; CDR3 protein: CASSFGTGSPLYNQPQHF
V gene: TRBV20-1; J gene: TRBJ2-3; D gene: TRBD2; clone size: -; CDR3 DNA: TGCAGTGCACAACTCAGGACTAGCGGGGGAAGGACAGATACGCAGTATTTT; CDR3 protein: CSAQLRTSGGRTDTQYF
V gene: TRBV10-3; J gene: TRBJ1-6; D gene: -; clone size: -; CDR3 DNA: TGTGCCATCAGTGAGTCGAAAGTCGCTGGGCATTCACCCCTCCACTTT; CDR3 protein: CAISESKVAGHSPLHF